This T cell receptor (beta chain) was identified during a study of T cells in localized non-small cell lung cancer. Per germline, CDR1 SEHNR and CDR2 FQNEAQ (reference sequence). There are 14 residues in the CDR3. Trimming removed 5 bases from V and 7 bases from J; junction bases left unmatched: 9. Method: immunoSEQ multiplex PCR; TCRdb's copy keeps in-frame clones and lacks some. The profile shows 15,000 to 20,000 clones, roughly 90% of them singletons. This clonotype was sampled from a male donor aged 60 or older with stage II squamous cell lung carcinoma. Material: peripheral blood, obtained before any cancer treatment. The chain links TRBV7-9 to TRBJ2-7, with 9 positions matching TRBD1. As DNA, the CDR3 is TGTGCCAGCAGCCGTAGGGACAGGGCGGTTGAGCAGTACTTC. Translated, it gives CASSRRDRAVEQYF. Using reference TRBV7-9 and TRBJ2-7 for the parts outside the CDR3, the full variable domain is DTGVSQNPRHKITKRGQNVTFRCDPISEHNRLYWYRQTLGQGPEFLTYFQNEAQLEKSRLLSDRFSAERPKGSFSTLEIQRTEQGDSAMYLCASSRRDRAVEQYFGPGTRLTVT.